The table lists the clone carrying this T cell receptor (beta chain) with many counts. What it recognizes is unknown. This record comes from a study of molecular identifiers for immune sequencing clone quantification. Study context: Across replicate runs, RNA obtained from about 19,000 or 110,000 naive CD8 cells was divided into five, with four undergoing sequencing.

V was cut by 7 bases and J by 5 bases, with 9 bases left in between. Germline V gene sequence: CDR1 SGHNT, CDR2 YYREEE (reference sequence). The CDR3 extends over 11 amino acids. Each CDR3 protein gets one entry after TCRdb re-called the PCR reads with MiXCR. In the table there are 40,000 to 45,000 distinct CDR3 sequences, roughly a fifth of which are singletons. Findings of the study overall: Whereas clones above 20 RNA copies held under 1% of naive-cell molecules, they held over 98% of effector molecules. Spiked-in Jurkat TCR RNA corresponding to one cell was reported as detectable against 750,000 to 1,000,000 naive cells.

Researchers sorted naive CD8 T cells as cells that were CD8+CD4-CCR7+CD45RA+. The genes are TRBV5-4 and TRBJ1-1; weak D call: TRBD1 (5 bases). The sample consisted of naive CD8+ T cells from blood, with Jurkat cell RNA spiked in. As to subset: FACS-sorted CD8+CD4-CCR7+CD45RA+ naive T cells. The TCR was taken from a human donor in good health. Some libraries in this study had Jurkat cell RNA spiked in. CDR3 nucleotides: TGTGCCAGCGGGGGGAGGACTGAAGCTTTCTTT. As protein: CASGGRTEAFF.